The TCR beta chain described here comes from a study of CD8+ T cells in alopecia areata. Across the study: Treated patients were dosed with oral tofacitinib, taking 5 to 10 mg twice daily.

The treatment: oral pan-JAK inhibitor, 5-10 mg twice daily. From alopecia areata patients, lesional scalp punch biopsies and peripheral blood were collected. This clone was picked up a small number of times. J lost 6 bases, V lost 0 bases, and 9 bases had no gene match. Germline CDR1 GTSNPN, CDR2 SVGIG (reference sequence). This CDR3 is 17 amino acids long. Following extraction, RNA underwent reverse transcription to cDNA, which served as the sequencing template. Sequencing was performed with immunoSEQ multiplex PCR; in TCRdb, only in-frame clones are kept and a portion is missing. The sample carries about 74,000 clones, 29% recorded once.

The TCR sequence derives from a human donor with alopecia areata. The sequenced sample was CD8+ T cells sorted from blood, obtained at week 4, from a patient treated with tofacitinib. The chain has TRBV30 and TRBJ2-1; 12 bases are a match to TRBD2. The CDR3 reads CAWSVLLAGGLFNEQFF. The CDR3 DNA follows: TGTGCCTGGAGTGTCCTCCTAGCGGGAGGGCTTTTCAATGAGCAGTTCTTC.